This T cell receptor beta chain was profiled in a study of OX40 agonist ivuxolimab in advanced cancers. Whole-study context: The study treated patients with ivuxolimab, an agonistic anti-OX40 (CD134) antibody. Whole-study results and caveats: Low normalized T-cell clonal expansion also characterized some of the nonresponders. Determination of antigen specificity was not performed for the expanded peripheral T cells.

As regards this clone: Its specificity is not known.

Assay: immunoSEQ multiplex PCR; the TCRdb copy retains only in-frame clones and omits some. The table has fewer than 90,000 clones, more than 80% seen once. The specimen comprised CD4+ or CD8+ T cells sorted from blood, sampled in a trial of the OX40 agonist ivuxolimab. The clonotype comes from an adult with an advanced solid tumor such as melanoma, head and neck, liver or kidney cancer.

The CDR3 loop is CASSPARDRGTYEQYF. The CDR3 DNA reads as TGTGCCAGCAGCCCTGCCCGGGACAGGGGAACCTACGAGCAGTACTTC. The chain has TRBV7-9 and TRBJ2-7; 10 nucleotides line up with TRBD1. The CDR3 spans 16 residues. The trim removed 5 bases at V and 2 bases at J, leaving 9 bases unmatched. The germline CDR1 and CDR2 sequences are SEHNR and FQNEAQ (reference sequence).